Listed here is a single T cell receptor (beta chain). The antigen is unknown. Germline lookup yields CDR1 DFQATT and CDR2 SNEGSKA (reference sequence). This CDR3 region has 14 residues. V lost 3 bases and J 1 base, leaving 10 bases between the germline ends. These data are taken from a study of identical twins. A single record per CDR3 protein comes from TCRdb applying MiXCR to the 5' RACE reads. The table lists roughly 1.6 million distinct CDR3 sequences, less than 35% of them singletons. The study's findings and limits: Conclusions came from cross-sectional statistical analysis, not from following the same donors.

Sequencing was done on a sample of cord blood. This sequence joins TRBV20-1 and TRBJ2-1; D is tentatively TRBD1 or TRBD2 (6 bases each). The origin of this receptor is a newborn girl in good health. Written as DNA, the CDR3 is TGCAGTGCTAGGGGGGGCCCATCCTACAATGAGCAGTTCTTC. Its protein is CSARGGPSYNEQFF.